This T cell receptor beta chain comes out of a study of human versus mouse CDR3 diversity and MHC coevolution. The overall study: immunoSEQ was reported to reach one in 200,000 T cells sensitivity.

Study-wide points: The lowest clonal inequality scores came from two of three human donors. Mice had fewer CDR3 deletions and insertions than humans on average.

Data came from immunoSEQ multiplex PCR; TCRdb stores just in-frame clones and leaves some out. The profile shows about 60,000 clones, about 93% of them singletons. V lost 5 bases, J lost 5 bases, and 9 bases stayed unmatched. The CDR3 runs to 14 residues. The V gene's germline CDR1 is MNHEY and CDR2 SMNVEV (reference sequence). About this clone: Its antigen is not known.

This TCR came from a person in their 60s in good health. Source material: naive CD4+ T cells from blood. Documented subset: CD45RO-negative CD62L-positive naive CD4 T cells. The chain couples TRBV27 to TRBJ2-7; TRBD2 matches at 7 bases. For the CDR3, the DNA is TGTGCCAGCAGTGGGGCGGGAGCTATGGACGAGCAGTACTTC. This encodes CASSGAGAMDEQYF.